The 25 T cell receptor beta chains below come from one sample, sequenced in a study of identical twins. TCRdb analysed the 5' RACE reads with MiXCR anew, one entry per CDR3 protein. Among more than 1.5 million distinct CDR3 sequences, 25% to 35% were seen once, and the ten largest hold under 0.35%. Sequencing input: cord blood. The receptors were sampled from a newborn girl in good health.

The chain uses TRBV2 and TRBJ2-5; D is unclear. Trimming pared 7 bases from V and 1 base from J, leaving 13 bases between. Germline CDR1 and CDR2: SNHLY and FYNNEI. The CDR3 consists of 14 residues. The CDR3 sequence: CASKPQPLQETQYF. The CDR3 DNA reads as TGTGCCAGCAAGCCGCAGCCCCTCCAAGAGACCCAGTACTTC.

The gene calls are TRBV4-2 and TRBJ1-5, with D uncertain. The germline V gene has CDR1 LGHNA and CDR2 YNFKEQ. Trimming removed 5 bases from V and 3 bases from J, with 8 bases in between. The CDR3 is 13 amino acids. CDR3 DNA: TGTGCCAGCAGCGCGGACCTCAATCAGCCCCAGCATTTT. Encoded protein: CASSADLNQPQHF.

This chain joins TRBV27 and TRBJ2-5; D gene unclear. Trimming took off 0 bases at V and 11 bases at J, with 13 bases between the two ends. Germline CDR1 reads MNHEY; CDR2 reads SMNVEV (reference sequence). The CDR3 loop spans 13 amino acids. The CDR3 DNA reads TGTGCCAGCAGTTTATCAGGTCCAATTGAGCAGTACTTC. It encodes CASSLSGPIEQYF.

DNA of the CDR3: TGTGCCAGCAGCCGAAATAGCGGGAGGGCCGTCACCGGGGAGCTGTTTTTT. Its protein product is CASSRNSGRAVTGELFF. The chain couples TRBV3-1 to TRBJ2-2, with 11 bases lining up with TRBD2. CDR1 and CDR2 from the germline V gene are LGHDT and YNNKEL (reference sequence). CDR3 size: 17 residues. Germline trimming cut 4 bases from V and 4 bases from J; bases unmatched to any gene: 8. The whole variable domain, filled in from reference TRBV3-1 and TRBJ2-2, reads DTAVSQTPKYLVTQMGNDKSIKCEQNLGHDTMYWYKQDSKKFLKIMFSYNNKELIINETVPNRFSPKSPDKAHLNLHINSLELGDSAVYFCASSRNSGRAVTGELFFGEGSRLTVL.

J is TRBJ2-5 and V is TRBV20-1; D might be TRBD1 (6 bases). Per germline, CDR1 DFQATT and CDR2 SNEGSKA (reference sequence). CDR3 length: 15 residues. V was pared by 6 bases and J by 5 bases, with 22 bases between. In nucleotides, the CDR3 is TGCAGTGCAGGTCACACAGGGAGATTTGTCGAGACCCAGTACTTC. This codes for CSAGHTGRFVETQYF.

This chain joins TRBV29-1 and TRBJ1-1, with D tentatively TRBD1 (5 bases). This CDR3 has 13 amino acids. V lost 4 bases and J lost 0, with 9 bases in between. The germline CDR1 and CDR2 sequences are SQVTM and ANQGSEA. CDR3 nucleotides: TGCAGCGTTGGCAGGGTTATGAACACTGAAGCTTTCTTT. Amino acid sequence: CSVGRVMNTEAFF.

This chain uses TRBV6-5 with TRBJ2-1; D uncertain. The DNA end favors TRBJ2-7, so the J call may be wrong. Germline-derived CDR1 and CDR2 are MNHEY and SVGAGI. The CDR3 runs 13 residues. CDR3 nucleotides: TGTGCCAGCAGCCGCCTGGGGAACAATGAGCAGTACTTC. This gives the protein CASSRLGNNEQYF.

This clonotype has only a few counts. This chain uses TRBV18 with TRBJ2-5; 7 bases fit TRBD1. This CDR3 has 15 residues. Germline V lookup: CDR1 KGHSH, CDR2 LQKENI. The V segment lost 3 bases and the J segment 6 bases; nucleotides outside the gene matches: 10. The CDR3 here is CASSPWTGESKTQYF. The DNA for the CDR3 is TGTGCCAGCTCACCCTGGACAGGAGAGTCGAAGACCCAGTACTTC.

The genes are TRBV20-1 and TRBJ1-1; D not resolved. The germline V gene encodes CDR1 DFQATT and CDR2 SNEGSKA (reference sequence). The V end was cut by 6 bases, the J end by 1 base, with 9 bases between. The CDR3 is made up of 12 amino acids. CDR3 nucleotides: TGCAGTGCCGAATCACAGAACACTGAAGCTTTCTTT. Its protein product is CSAESQNTEAFF.

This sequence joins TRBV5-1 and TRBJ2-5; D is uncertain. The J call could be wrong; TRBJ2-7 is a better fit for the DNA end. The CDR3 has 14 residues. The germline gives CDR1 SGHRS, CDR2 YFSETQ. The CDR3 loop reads CASSREDPTYEQYF. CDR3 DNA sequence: TGCGCCAGCAGCCGCGAGGACCCTACCTACGAGCAGTACTTC.

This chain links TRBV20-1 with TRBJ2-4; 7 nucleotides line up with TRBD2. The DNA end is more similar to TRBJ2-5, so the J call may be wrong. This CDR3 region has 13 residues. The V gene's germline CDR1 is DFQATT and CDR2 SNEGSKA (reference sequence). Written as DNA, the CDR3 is TGCAGTGCTACTGCGGGAGCAGTGGAGACCCAGTACTTC. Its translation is CSATAGAVETQYF.

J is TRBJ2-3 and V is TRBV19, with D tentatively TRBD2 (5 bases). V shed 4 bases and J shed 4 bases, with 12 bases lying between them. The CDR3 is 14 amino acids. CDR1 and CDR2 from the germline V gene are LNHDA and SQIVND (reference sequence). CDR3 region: CASSTSKYSDTQYF. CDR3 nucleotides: TGTGCCAGTAGTACTAGCAAGTATTCAGATACGCAGTATTTT.

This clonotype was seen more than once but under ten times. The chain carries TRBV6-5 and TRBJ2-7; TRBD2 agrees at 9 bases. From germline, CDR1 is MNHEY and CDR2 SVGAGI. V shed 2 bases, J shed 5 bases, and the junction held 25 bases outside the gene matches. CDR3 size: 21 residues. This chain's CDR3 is CASSYRAGGGGYSGRVDEQYF. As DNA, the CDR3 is TGTGCCAGCAGTTACCGCGCGGGGGGCGGGGGTTATAGCGGGAGAGTCGACGAGCAGTACTTC.

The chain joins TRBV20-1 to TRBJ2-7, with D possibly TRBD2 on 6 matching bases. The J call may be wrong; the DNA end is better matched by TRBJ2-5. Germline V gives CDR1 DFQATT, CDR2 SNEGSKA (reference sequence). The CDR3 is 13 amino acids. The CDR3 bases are TGCAGTGCATTAGCGGTCGGACATGAGACCCAGTACTTC. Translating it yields CSALAVGHETQYF.

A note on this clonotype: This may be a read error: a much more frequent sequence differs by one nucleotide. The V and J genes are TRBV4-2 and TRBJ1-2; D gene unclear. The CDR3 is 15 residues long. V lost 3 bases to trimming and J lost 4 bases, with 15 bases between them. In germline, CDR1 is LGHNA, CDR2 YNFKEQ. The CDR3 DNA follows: TGTGCCAGCAGCCATGGCCAGACCACCATCTATGGCTACACCTTC. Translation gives CASSHGQTTIYGYTF.

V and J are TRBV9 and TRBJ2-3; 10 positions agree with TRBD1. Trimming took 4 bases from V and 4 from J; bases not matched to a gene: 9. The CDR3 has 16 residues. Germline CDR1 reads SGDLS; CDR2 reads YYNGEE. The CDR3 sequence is CASSLRTGGVPDTQYF. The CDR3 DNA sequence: TGTGCCAGCAGCCTGAGGACAGGGGGAGTCCCAGATACGCAGTATTTT.

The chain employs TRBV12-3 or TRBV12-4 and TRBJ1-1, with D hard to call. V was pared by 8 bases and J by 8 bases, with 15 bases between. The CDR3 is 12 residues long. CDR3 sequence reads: CASSGGVGEAFF. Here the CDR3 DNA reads TGTGCCAGCTCAGGTGGGGTGGGGGAAGCTTTCTTT.

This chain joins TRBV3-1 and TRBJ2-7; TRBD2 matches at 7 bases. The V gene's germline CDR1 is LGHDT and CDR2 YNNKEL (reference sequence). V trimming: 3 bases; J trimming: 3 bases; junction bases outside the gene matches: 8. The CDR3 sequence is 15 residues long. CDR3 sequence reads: CASSQSGVVLYEQYF. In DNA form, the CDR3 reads TGTGCCAGCAGCCAGAGCGGGGTGGTTCTCTACGAGCAGTACTTC.

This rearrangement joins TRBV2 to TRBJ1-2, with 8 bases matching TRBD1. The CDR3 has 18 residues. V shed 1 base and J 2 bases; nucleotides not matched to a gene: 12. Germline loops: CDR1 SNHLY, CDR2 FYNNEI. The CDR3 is CASSEGPGGDRRNYGYTF. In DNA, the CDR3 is TGTGCCAGCAGTGAAGGCCCAGGGGGGGACAGGAGGAACTATGGCTACACCTTC.

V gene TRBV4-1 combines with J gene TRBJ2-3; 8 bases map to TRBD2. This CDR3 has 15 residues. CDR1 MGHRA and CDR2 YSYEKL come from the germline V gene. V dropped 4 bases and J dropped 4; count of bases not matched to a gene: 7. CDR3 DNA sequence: TGCGCCAGCAGCCGGACTAGCTTCTCCCCAGATACGCAGTATTTT. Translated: CASSRTSFSPDTQYF.

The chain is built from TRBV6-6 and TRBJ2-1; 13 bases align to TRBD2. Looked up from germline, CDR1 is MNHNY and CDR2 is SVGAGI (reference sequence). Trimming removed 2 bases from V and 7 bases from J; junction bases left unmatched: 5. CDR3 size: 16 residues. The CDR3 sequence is CASSYPTLAGGNEQFF. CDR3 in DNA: TGTGCCAGCAGTTACCCAACACTAGCGGGAGGGAATGAGCAGTTCTTC.

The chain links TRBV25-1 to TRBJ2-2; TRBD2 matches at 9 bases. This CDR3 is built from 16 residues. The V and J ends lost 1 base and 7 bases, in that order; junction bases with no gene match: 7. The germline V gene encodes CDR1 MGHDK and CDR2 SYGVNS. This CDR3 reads CASSESAGGFGGELFF. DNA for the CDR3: TGTGCCAGCAGTGAATCGGCGGGGGGGTTTGGCGGGGAGCTGTTTTTT.

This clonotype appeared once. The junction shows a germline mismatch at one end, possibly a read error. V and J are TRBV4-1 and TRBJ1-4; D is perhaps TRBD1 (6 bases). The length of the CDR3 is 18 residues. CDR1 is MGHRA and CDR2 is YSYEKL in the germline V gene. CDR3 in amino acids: CASSHGGAMGAEGEKLFF. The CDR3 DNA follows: TGTGCCAGCAGCCACGGGGGAGCTATGGGGGCAGAAGGTGAAAAACTGTTTTTT.

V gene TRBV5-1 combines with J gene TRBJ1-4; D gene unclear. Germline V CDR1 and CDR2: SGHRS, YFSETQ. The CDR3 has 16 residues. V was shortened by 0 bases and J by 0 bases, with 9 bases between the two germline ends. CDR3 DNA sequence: TGCGCCAGCAGCTTGGGACATCCTGCAACTAATGAAAAACTGTTTTTT. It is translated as CASSLGHPATNEKLFF.

The CDR3 sequence is CASRGGTYNEQYF. DNA for the CDR3: TGTGCCAGCAGGGGAGGCACATACAATGAGCAGTACTTC. The V and J genes are TRBV2 and TRBJ2-1; D is perhaps TRBD2 (6 bases). The last part of the DNA fits TRBJ2-7 better; the J call may be wrong. Germline lookup yields CDR1 SNHLY and CDR2 FYNNEI. This CDR3 contains 13 residues.